This is a list of T cell receptor beta chains from one sample in a study of blood T cell repertoires in COVID-19. The data were produced by immunoSEQ multiplex PCR, yet TCRdb's version contains in-frame clones alone and is incomplete. Here the sample spans about 370,000 clones, around 91% being singletons. Sequencing input: peripheral blood. The receptors stem from a man between 18 and 35 years old with active or convalescent COVID-19. Each CDR3 is given with its conserved first and last residue. A D gene is named only where the DNA matches it firmly. For some rows the clone size is stated as once, few or many, or as a class when expanded; others skip it.

v_gene	d_gene	j_gene	abundance	CDR3aa	CDR3nt
TRBV6-5	NA	TRBJ1-1	NA	CASSNDRTTEAFF	TGTGCCAGCAGTAATGACAGAACCACTGAAGCTTTCTTT
TRBV5-6	TRBD1	TRBJ1-5	NA	CASSLGDTGVAQPQHF	TGTGCCAGCAGCTTGGGGGATACAGGGGTGGCTCAGCCCCAGCATTTT
TRBV5-1	TRBD1	TRBJ1-2	NA	CASSAGTGWDYGYTF	TGCGCCAGCAGCGCCGGGACAGGGTGGGACTATGGCTACACCTTC
TRBV7-3	TRBD1	TRBJ1-4	once	CASSLRQGEKLFF	TGTGCCAGCAGCTTAAGACAGGGCGAAAAACTGTTTTTT
TRBV21-1	NA	TRBJ2-3	NA	CASSKGASDPGDTQYF	TGTGCCAGCAGCAAAGGAGCTAGCGACCCCGGAGATACGCAGTATTTT
TRBV9	TRBD2	TRBJ2-3	NA	CASSARLAGDGTDTQYF	TGTGCCAGCAGCGCCCGACTAGCGGGAGATGGCACAGATACGCAGTATTTT
TRBV7-2	TRBD1	TRBJ2-1	NA	CASSLLAGTGGNEQFF	TGTGCCAGCAGCTTATTGGCCGGGACAGGGGGCAATGAGCAGTTCTTC
TRBV7-2	TRBD1	TRBJ1-2	NA	CASSLYRGSNYGYTF	TGTGCCAGCAGCCTGTACAGGGGATCTAACTATGGCTACACCTTC
TRBV20-1	NA	TRBJ1-5	NA	CSASAGNQPQHF	TGCAGTGCTAGTGCAGGGAATCAGCCCCAGCATTTT
TRBV9	TRBD1	TRBJ2-3	NA	CASSALDRVGTDTQYF	TGTGCCAGCAGCGCATTGGACAGGGTAGGCACAGATACGCAGTATTTT
TRBV25-1	TRBD1	TRBJ1-1	NA	CASKTGFGTEAFF	TGTGCCAGCAAGACAGGGTTTGGCACTGAAGCTTTCTTT
TRBV9	TRBD1	TRBJ1-4	NA	CASSVEGGPRPDNEKLFF	TGTGCCAGCAGCGTAGAAGGGGGCCCCCGTCCCGACAATGAAAAACTGTTTTTT
TRBV6-6	NA	TRBJ1-1	NA	CASSYRQPRDEAFF	TGTGCCAGCAGTTACCGACAGCCGAGAGATGAAGCTTTCTTT
TRBV6-2/TRBV6-3	NA	TRBJ1-1	NA	CASSYSTGALRAFF	TGTGCCAGCAGTTACTCGACAGGTGCGTTGCGAGCTTTCTTT
TRBV2	NA	TRBJ2-7	NA	CATMQGPRYEQYF	TGTGCCACTATGCAGGGTCCCCGCTACGAGCAGTACTTC
TRBV6-2/TRBV6-3	NA	TRBJ1-2	NA	CASSTGGGYTF	TGTGCCAGCAGCACGGGAGGTGGCTACACCTTC
TRBV14	TRBD2	TRBJ2-7	NA	CASSQAGGMAEQYF	TGTGCCAGCAGCCAAGCGGGGGGTATGGCCGAGCAGTACTTC
TRBV21-1	NA	TRBJ1-1	once	CARPQSGPEAFF	TGTGCCAGACCACAATCAGGGCCTGAAGCTTTCTTT
TRBV7-2	NA	TRBJ2-3	NA	CASTQRRYNTQYF	TGTGCCAGCACCCAGCGTCGCTACAATACGCAGTATTTT
TRBV7-2	NA	TRBJ1-2	NA	CASSLPDGEGYTF	TGTGCCAGCAGCTTGCCGGACGGGGAAGGCTACACCTTC
TRBV4-3	TRBD1	TRBJ1-1	NA	CASSQTGWGDTEAFF	TGCGCCAGCAGCCAGACAGGGTGGGGGGACACTGAAGCTTTCTTT